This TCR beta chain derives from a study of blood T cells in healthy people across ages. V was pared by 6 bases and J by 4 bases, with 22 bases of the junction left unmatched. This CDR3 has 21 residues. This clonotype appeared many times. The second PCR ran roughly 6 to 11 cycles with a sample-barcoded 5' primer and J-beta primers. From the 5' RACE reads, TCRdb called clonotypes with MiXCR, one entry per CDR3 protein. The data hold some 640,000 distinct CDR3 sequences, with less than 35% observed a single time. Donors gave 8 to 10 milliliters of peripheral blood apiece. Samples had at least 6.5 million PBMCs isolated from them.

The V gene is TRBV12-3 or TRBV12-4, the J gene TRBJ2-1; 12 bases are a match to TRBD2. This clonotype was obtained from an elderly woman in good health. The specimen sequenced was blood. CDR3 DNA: TGTGCCAGCAGGTGGCTAGCGGGGGGGCCCCTTCTCTCTGGTCCTTACAATGAGCAGTTCTTC. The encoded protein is CASRWLAGGPLLSGPYNEQFF.